This entry lists 5 T cell receptor beta chains sequenced from one sample in a study of identical twins' blood T cells. TCRdb re-analysed the 5' RACE reads in MiXCR, keeping a single row per CDR3 protein. Of hundreds of thousands of distinct CDR3 sequences listed, 25% to 35% are singletons. Sequenced sample: PBMCs. All receptors come from a woman aged 18-49 years in good health.

There are a few counts of this clonotype. The rearrangement joins TRBV20-1 to TRBJ2-2; no reliable D call. The CDR3 has 13 amino acids. Germline lookup yields CDR1 DFQATT and CDR2 SNEGSKA (reference sequence). Deletions cut 3 bases from V and 7 bases from J, with 12 bases between. This chain's CDR3 is CSASLIVNGELFF. CDR3 in DNA: TGCAGTGCTAGCCTCATAGTCAACGGGGAGCTGTTTTTT.

This clonotype showed up just a few times. The rearrangement joins TRBV29-1 to TRBJ1-2, with 7 bases aligning to TRBD1. The CDR3 runs to 13 residues. Germline CDR1 SQVTM, CDR2 ANQGSEA. The V gene end was trimmed by 1 base and the J gene end by 6 bases; junction bases not matched to a gene: 5. CDR3 residues: CSVEAYRGNGYTF. CDR3 DNA sequence: TGCAGCGTTGAAGCTTACAGGGGCAATGGCTACACCTTC.

DNA for the CDR3: TGTGCCAGCTCCCTTGGGGGTAGGCAGTTCTTC. Residues: CASSLGGRQFF. The chain links TRBV6-2 or TRBV6-3 to TRBJ2-1, with D perhaps matching TRBD1 or TRBD2 (5 bases each). This CDR3 spans 11 amino acids. In germline, CDR1 is MNHEY, CDR2 SVGEGT. V dropped 8 bases and J dropped 12 bases, with 14 bases sitting between them.

The V and J genes are TRBV29-1 and TRBJ1-2; D is undetermined. The CDR3 has 12 residues. The germline V gene has CDR1 SQVTM and CDR2 ANQGSEA. Trimming took off 6 bases at V and 5 bases at J, with 13 bases between the two ends. This CDR3 reads CSVWTSLYGYTF. CDR3 sequence (DNA): TGCAGCGTATGGACTTCTTTATATGGCTACACCTTC.

There are a few counts of this clonotype. The chain links TRBV6-2 or TRBV6-3 to TRBJ2-1, with D possibly TRBD2 on 6 matching bases. The V gene lost 3 bases and the J gene lost 4 bases, with 10 bases spanning the gap. The V gene's germline CDR1 is MNHEY and CDR2 SVGEGT. This CDR3 has 14 residues. CDR3 nucleotide sequence: TGTGCCAGCAGTTATGCTAGCGCTTACAATGAGCAGTTCTTC. Encoded protein: CASSYASAYNEQFF.